This T cell receptor (beta chain) was profiled in a study of T cells in Graves' hyperthyroidism and ophthalmopathy. This clonotype was observed many times. RNA transcripts yielded amplified TCR beta CDR3 regions. An initial round of RT-PCR targeting the TCR CDR3 relied on the HTBI primer set. TCRdb independently ran MiXCR on the multiplex PCR reads; one entry per CDR3 protein. The data hold approximately 400,000 distinct CDR3 sequences, with roughly 14% observed a single time. This CDR3 contains 14 residues. V was cut by 3 bases and J by 5 bases, with 12 bases left in between. Germline V gives CDR1 SGHTS, CDR2 YDEGEE.

Sequenced material: blood. The chain uses TRBV5-8 and TRBJ2-1; D is undetermined. This TCR derives from a woman aged 18-29 years with Graves' hyperthyroidism. CDR3 in amino acids: CASSYPVYNNEQFF. The CDR3, as DNA: TGTGCCAGCAGCTATCCGGTCTACAACAATGAGCAGTTCTTC.